Following are 26 T cell receptor beta chains from one sample sequenced in a study of early T cells in non-severe SARS-CoV-2 infection. TCRdb re-analysed the 5' RACE reads in MiXCR, keeping a single row per CDR3 protein. The sample comprises roughly 50,000 distinct CDR3 sequences, roughly 8% of which are singletons, and around 4.2% rests with the top ten. Sequencing was performed on whole blood. These TCRs come from an adult who was a healthcare worker with PCR-confirmed SARS-CoV-2 infection or an uninfected control (not recorded which).

The chain couples TRBV11-2 to TRBJ2-7; D is undetermined. V was cut by 2 bases and J by 3 bases, with 14 bases left in between. The germline V gene has CDR1 SGHAT and CDR2 FQNNGV. The CDR3 covers 15 residues. This chain's CDR3 is CASSLQMTADYEQYF. The CDR3 region has the DNA TGTGCCAGCAGCTTACAAATGACCGCCGACTACGAGCAGTACTTC.

The genes are TRBV29-1 and TRBJ2-3; the match to TRBD2 covers 9 bases. Germline CDR1 is SQVTM and CDR2 is ANQGSEA. J lost 3 bases, V lost 3 bases, and 4 bases had no gene match. The CDR3 covers 14 residues. The CDR3, as DNA: TGCAGCGTTGAGGTAGCGGGAGCTACAGATACGCAGTATTTT. Translation gives CSVEVAGATDTQYF.

The chain links TRBV5-6 to TRBJ2-7; the D call may be TRBD1 or TRBD2 (5 bases each). V lost 4 bases and J lost 2, with 16 bases in between. Germline CDR1 reads SGHDT; CDR2 reads YYEEEE. CDR3 length: 15 amino acids. The CDR3 DNA is TGTGCCAGCAGCGAGGACACAATCGGGGCCTACGAGCAGTACTTC. Translation: CASSEDTIGAYEQYF. Filled out from reference TRBV5-6 and TRBJ2-7, the complete variable domain reads DAGVTQSPTHLIKTRGQQVTLRCSPKSGHDTVSWYQQALGQGPQFIFQYYEEEERQRGNFPDRFSGHQFPNYSSELNVNALLLGDSALYLCASSEDTIGAYEQYFGPGTRLTVT.

This clonotype has a count of ten or more. The V call is TRBV10-3, the J call TRBJ2-7, with D perhaps matching TRBD2 (5 bases). The V gene lost 6 bases and the J gene lost 6 bases, with 12 bases spanning the gap. The CDR3 is made up of 12 amino acids. Germline V gene lookup returns CDR1 ENHRY and CDR2 SYGVKD. CDR3 amino acids: CAIREARSEQYF. The CDR3, as DNA: TGTGCCATCAGGGAGGCTAGAAGCGAGCAGTACTTC.

The chain couples TRBV7-9 to TRBJ1-3; no reliable D call. Between the trimmed V and J ends, which lost 5 bases and 11 bases, there was a span of 16 bases. CDR1 and CDR2 from the germline V gene are SEHNR and FQNEAQ (reference sequence). The CDR3 is 13 residues long. DNA for the CDR3: TGTGCCAGCAGCCCCCAGAGCCGCAGCTCCATATATTTT. Its protein is CASSPQSRSSIYF.

Only a few counts were recorded for this clonotype. The gene calls are TRBV7-6 and TRBJ2-3; TRBD2 agrees at 9 bases. CDR1 is SGHVS and CDR2 is FNYEAQ in the germline V gene. J was trimmed by 6 bases and V by 2 bases; bases with no gene match: 6. The CDR3 has 15 residues. CDR3 DNA: TGTGCCAGCAGCTTATTAGCGGGAGAGGTGGATACGCAGTATTTT. Encoded protein: CASSLLAGEVDTQYF.

There are many counts of this clonotype. This sequence joins TRBV29-1 and TRBJ2-7, with D possibly matching TRBD1 (6 bases). Trimming took 7 bases from V and 2 from J, leaving 12 bases between them. This CDR3 has 12 residues. The V gene's germline CDR1 is SQVTM and CDR2 ANQGSEA. The CDR3 protein is CSAGDTAYEQYF. CDR3 nucleotides: TGCAGCGCCGGGGACACCGCCTACGAGCAGTACTTC.

In its sample, this clonotype was seen many times. The chain combines TRBV4-2 with TRBJ1-1, with D hard to call. V lost 1 base to trimming and J lost 10 bases, with 16 bases between them. The V gene's germline CDR1 is LGHNA and CDR2 YNFKEQ. CDR3 length equals 14 residues. CDR3 sequence reads: CASSQVNLDGGAFF. The CDR3, as DNA: TGTGCCAGCAGCCAAGTCAACTTGGACGGTGGAGCTTTCTTT.

This sequence joins TRBV20-1 and TRBJ2-3; D possibly corresponds to TRBD1 (5 bases). V was cut by 0 bases and J by 4 bases, with 14 bases left in between. Germline CDR1 DFQATT, CDR2 SNEGSKA (reference sequence). CDR3 length equals 15 residues. The CDR3 DNA follows: TGCAGTGCTAGAGATTGGGGCGGTGCAGCAGATACGCAGTATTTT. Its protein is CSARDWGGAADTQYF.

The CDR3: CSADSRTISSIEQFF. CDR3 in DNA: TGCAGTGCTGACTCTCGGACTATATCCTCGATTGAGCAGTTCTTC. The rearrangement joins TRBV20-1 to TRBJ2-1, with D possibly being TRBD2 (6 bases). V lost 5 bases and J 9 bases, leaving 23 bases between the germline ends. This CDR3 has 15 amino acids. Germline values: CDR1 DFQATT, CDR2 SNEGSKA (reference sequence).

The chain employs TRBV7-9 and TRBJ2-2; D unresolved. V dropped 3 bases and J dropped 0 bases, with 8 bases sitting between them. CDR3 length: 15 residues. Germline V gene lookup returns CDR1 SEHNR and CDR2 FQNEAQ (reference sequence). The CDR3 reads CASSFRAANTGELFF. The CDR3 DNA reads as TGTGCCAGCAGCTTTCGGGCCGCGAACACCGGGGAGCTGTTTTTT. The whole variable domain, filled in from reference TRBV7-9 and TRBJ2-2, reads DTGVSQNPRHKITKRGQNVTFRCDPISEHNRLYWYRQTLGQGPEFLTYFQNEAQLEKSRLLSDRFSAERPKGSFSTLEIQRTEQGDSAMYLCASSFRAANTGELFFGEGSRLTVL.

In its sample, this clonotype was seen a few times. The V gene is TRBV20-1, the J gene TRBJ1-1; TRBD1 agrees at 8 bases. Germline assignment: CDR1 DFQATT and CDR2 SNEGSKA (reference sequence). Losses at the gene ends were 7 bases for V and 4 bases for J; bases not matched to a gene: 5. This CDR3 has 12 amino acids. In DNA form, the CDR3 reads TGCAGTGGCACTACAGGGGGCACTGAAGCTTTCTTT. As protein: CSGTTGGTEAFF.

This clonotype was detected many times. The gene calls are TRBV12-5 and TRBJ1-1; D might be TRBD1 (5 bases). This CDR3 comprises 15 residues. Germline V gene data show CDR1 as LGHNT and CDR2 as FRNRAP. V lost 0 bases and J lost 1, with 9 bases in between. This chain's CDR3 is CASGLVVGGNTEAFF. CDR3 coding DNA: TGTGCTAGTGGTTTGGTAGTGGGGGGGAACACTGAAGCTTTCTTT.

V is TRBV3-1 and J is TRBJ2-2; TRBD1 aligns across 8 bases. The CDR3 runs to 15 residues. Per the germline V gene, CDR1 is LGHDT and CDR2 is YNNKEL (reference sequence). The ends lost 5 bases at V and 6 bases at J; junction bases unmatched: 8. CDR3: CASSLRQGTAGELFF. The CDR3 DNA sequence: TGTGCCAGCAGCTTACGACAGGGGACAGCCGGGGAGCTGTTTTTT.

V and J are TRBV20-1 and TRBJ2-1; no clear D. Trimming took 0 bases from V and 6 from J, leaving 12 bases between them. The CDR3 length is 14 residues. CDR1 is DFQATT, CDR2 SNEGSKA, per germline (reference sequence). Here the CDR3 reads CSARDLVARNEQFF. Here the CDR3 DNA reads TGCAGTGCTAGAGATCTCGTAGCACGCAATGAGCAGTTCTTC.

V is TRBV5-4 and J is TRBJ2-6, with a tentative D call TRBD1 (5 bases). V lost 6 bases, J lost 0 bases, and 19 bases lay in between. Germline-derived CDR1 and CDR2 are SGHNT and YYREEE (reference sequence). The CDR3 sequence is 18 residues long. This CDR3 reads CASTPWQGSSSGANVLTF. Written as DNA, the CDR3 is TGTGCCAGCACCCCTTGGCAGGGCTCTAGCTCTGGGGCCAACGTCCTGACTTTC.

CDR3 protein: CASNPQQGPTDTQYF. CDR3 DNA: TGTGCCAGCAACCCTCAACAGGGTCCCACAGATACGCAGTATTTT. The rearrangement uses TRBV9 and TRBJ2-3; possible D gene TRBD1, 6 bases. The CDR3 totals 15 residues. V was pared by 6 bases and J by 2 bases, with 16 bases between. Germline V CDR1 and CDR2: SGDLS, YYNGEE.

A few counts support this clonotype. CDR3 sequence: CASSRGAYTGELFF. CDR3 nucleotides: TGCGCCAGCAGTCGTGGGGCGTACACCGGGGAGCTGTTTTTT. The chain combines TRBV5-1 with TRBJ2-2, with D perhaps TRBD1 (5 bases). Trimming stripped 5 bases from V and 3 bases from J, with 11 bases between. Germline CDR1 is SGHRS and CDR2 is YFSETQ. The CDR3 totals 14 residues.

This clonotype came up many times. The chain is built from TRBV11-2 and TRBJ2-1; 10 bases are shared with TRBD2. V shed 2 bases, J shed 4 bases, and the junction held 8 bases outside the gene matches. Germline-derived CDR1 and CDR2 are SGHAT and FQNNGV. The CDR3 sequence is 17 residues long. The chain's CDR3 is CASSLSLTSGVYNEQFF. CDR3 bases: TGTGCCAGCAGCTTATCCCTCACTAGCGGGGTGTACAATGAGCAGTTCTTC.

This rearrangement joins TRBV20-1 to TRBJ1-2, with D possibly matching TRBD1 (6 bases). From germline, CDR1 is DFQATT and CDR2 SNEGSKA (reference sequence). The V gene lost 6 bases and the J gene lost 5 bases, with 16 bases spanning the gap. The CDR3 has 13 residues. The CDR3 sequence is CSAVTQGGYGYTF. Written as DNA, the CDR3 is TGCAGTGCCGTGACACAGGGAGGATATGGCTACACCTTC.

In its sample, this clonotype was seen many times. The rearrangement uses TRBV5-1 and TRBJ2-1; D is possibly TRBD2 (5 bases). Germline V gives CDR1 SGHRS, CDR2 YFSETQ. The ends were cut back, 0 bases at V and 1 base at J, with 11 bases in the middle. The CDR3 loop spans 16 amino acids. Here the CDR3 reads CASSLEQRTSYNEQFF. Here the CDR3 DNA reads TGCGCCAGCAGCTTGGAGCAGCGGACTTCCTACAATGAGCAGTTCTTC.

This clonotype is medium-sized within its sample. The rearrangement joins TRBV12-3 or TRBV12-4 to TRBJ1-1; perhaps TRBD1 as D (6 bases). The V gene lost 6 bases and the J gene lost 5 bases, with 10 bases spanning the gap. CDR3 length equals 12 residues. The CDR3 nucleotides are TGTGCCAGCAGCCATAGGGGGACTGAAGCTTTCTTT. The encoded protein is CASSHRGTEAFF.

This clonotype was seen at least ten times. The rearrangement uses TRBV20-1 and TRBJ2-1, with TRBD2 identical over 9 bases. In germline, CDR1 is DFQATT, CDR2 SNEGSKA (reference sequence). This CDR3 is built from 15 residues. The V segment lost 5 bases and the J segment 9 bases; nucleotides outside the gene matches: 14. DNA for the CDR3: TGCAGTGCTCCCCGACCTAGCGGGGCGTACGGTGAGCAGTTCTTC. It translates to CSAPRPSGAYGEQFF.

The chain joins TRBV2 to TRBJ2-7; maybe TRBD2 (5 bases). Trimming stripped 2 bases from V and 2 bases from J, with 16 bases between. The germline CDR1 and CDR2 sequences are SNHLY and FYNNEI. This CDR3 contains 16 residues. CDR3 nucleotide sequence: TGTGCCAGCAGTGAAATTAAGGGAGCTTTTGCCTACGAGCAGTACTTC. This gives the protein CASSEIKGAFAYEQYF.

A note on this clonotype: This could be a read error, since a much larger clone is one nucleotide away. The chain has TRBV20-1 and TRBJ2-7, with 9 positions matching TRBD2. The CDR3 runs to 15 residues. CDR1 is DFQATT and CDR2 is SNEGSKA in the germline V gene (reference sequence). J lost 2 bases, V lost 0 bases, and 5 bases had no gene match. DNA for the CDR3: TGCAGTGCTAGAGACCTAGCGGGACGGCCCTACGAGCAGTACTTC. Translated, it gives CSARDLAGRPYEQYF.

In this sample, this clonotype turned up a few times. This chain connects TRBV5-6 to TRBJ1-1; tentative D call: TRBD1 (5 bases). Looked up from germline, CDR1 is SGHDT and CDR2 is YYEEEE. The CDR3 contains 12 residues. Trimming cost V 4 bases and J 7 bases, with 11 bases left between them. CDR3 amino acids: CASSMGDGEAFF. The CDR3 DNA reads TGTGCCAGCAGCATGGGGGACGGTGAAGCTTTCTTT.